This T cell receptor beta chain comes out of a study of PD-1 blockade in classical Hodgkin lymphoma. General study results and limits: No one has yet defined what causes the repertoire differences, which may be disease activity or prior therapy. Reported findings placed baseline TCR diversity lower in newly diagnosed patients (compared with healthy donors).

Time point denoted: newly diagnosed, previously untreated cHL patient sample. Comparison relied on PBMCs that came from newly diagnosed, untreated classical Hodgkin lymphoma. Using immunoSEQ multiplex PCR, the repertoire was profiled, and TCRdb retains in-frame clones only, with some absent. The profile shows roughly 70,000 clones, 93% of them singletons. This clone was recorded only once. Its matching antigen is unknown. The TCR sequence derives from a human donor with classical Hodgkin lymphoma. Sequencing was performed on peripheral blood mononuclear cells (PBMCs).

The CDR3 here is CASRPDRGAGYGYTF. CDR3 nucleotide sequence: TGTGCCAGCAGACCCGACAGGGGGGCGGGCTATGGCTACACCTTC. V and J are TRBV6-1 and TRBJ1-2; 9 bases match TRBD1. The CDR3 is made up of 15 amino acids. The J segment lost 4 bases and the V segment lost 6 bases, leaving 9 bases of the junction unmatched. Germline V CDR1 and CDR2: MNHNS, SASEGT.